A selection of T cell receptor beta chains follows, all from one sample in a study of blood T cell repertoires in COVID-19. The repertoire was sequenced with immunoSEQ multiplex PCR; TCRdb's copy has only in-frame clones and lacks some. The sample includes about 480,000 clones, around 89% seen only once; the top ten take approximately 4.5%. The sample taken for sequencing was peripheral blood. The receptors derive from a woman in her 30s with acute or convalescent COVID-19. Both conserved end residues are trimmed from each CDR3. The D gene is left open where the match is weak.

V gene	J gene	D gene	CDR3 protein
TRBV5-1	TRBJ2-1	TRBD1	ASSRGQGGGEQF
TRBV4-1	TRBJ1-4	.	ASSPPGLVEKLF
TRBV12-3/TRBV12-4	TRBJ1-5	.	ASSSSSPQH
TRBV7-3	TRBJ2-5	.	ASSLGGGRGQETQY
TRBV6-5	TRBJ1-6	.	ASSYSQRSPLH
TRBV4-1	TRBJ2-3	.	ASSQELGGQGSRTDTQY
TRBV6-5	TRBJ2-1	.	ASSQGTGYNEQF
TRBV4-1	TRBJ1-2	.	ASSQLRNANYGYT
TRBV28	TRBJ1-5	TRBD1	AINGDRGRGNQPQH
TRBV7-9	TRBJ1-1	.	ASSLSPLGKRSTEAF
TRBV28	TRBJ1-5	.	ASSLWPRQSNQPQH
TRBV6-1	TRBJ2-5	TRBD2	ASSAGLAGGVETQY
TRBV6-5	TRBJ2-7	TRBD1	ASSSDRGYEQY
TRBV27	TRBJ2-4	.	ARTPPGGKLAKNIQY
TRBV30	TRBJ2-2	.	AWSLRGTGELF
TRBV9	TRBJ2-1	.	ASSGGGHRNEQF
TRBV6-5	TRBJ2-5	TRBD1	ASRRDRGAETQY
TRBV7-9	TRBJ2-1	.	ASSSLGLTSSYNEQF
TRBV19	TRBJ1-1	.	ASTPRQKNTEAF
TRBV19	TRBJ1-5	.	ATRRAEGNQPQH
TRBV15	TRBJ2-1	.	ATSLGDNEQF
TRBV28	TRBJ2-7	.	ASSLKLGEGGYEQY
TRBV5-8	TRBJ1-4	.	ASSLLTTSEKLF
TRBV28	TRBJ2-7	.	ASSFGEVEDEQY
TRBV4-1	TRBJ2-7	.	ASSQGTGGPYEQY
TRBV3-1/TRBV3-2	TRBJ2-5	TRBD2	ASSLEAGGSETQY
TRBV9	TRBJ2-3	.	ASTPPGGPSDTQY
TRBV6-5	TRBJ1-4	TRBD1	ASRRDRGRLF
TRBV28	TRBJ2-6	TRBD2	ASSLFVPQAGAGANVLT
TRBV14	TRBJ1-2	.	ASSHPQGRSPNYGYT
TRBV6-5	TRBJ2-5	.	ASRRQTQETQY
TRBV6-4	TRBJ1-2	TRBD1	ASSQMNPGTGNFYGYT
TRBV2	TRBJ2-7	.	ASNNNREGEQY
TRBV5-6	TRBJ2-2	TRBD2	ASSRARWGGSRNTGELF
TRBV25-1	TRBJ2-1	.	ASMRNNEQF
TRBV5-1	TRBJ2-7	TRBD1	ASSLAQQGTLYEQY
TRBV2	TRBJ2-3	TRBD2	ASLSGGSADTQY
TRBV27	TRBJ1-1	TRBD1	ASSLGTGNTEAF
TRBV6-5	TRBJ2-7	.	ASSYTGSPYEQY
TRBV19	TRBJ2-1	TRBD2	ASSMGTSRLNEQF
TRBV15	TRBJ2-1	.	ATSREVSEQF
TRBV24-1	TRBJ1-1	TRBD1	ATRDMWSFYGQGHTEAF
TRBV28	TRBJ2-7	.	ASSGGYEQY
TRBV7-9	TRBJ1-6	TRBD1	ASSPGQQSSYNSPLH
TRBV3-1/TRBV3-2	TRBJ2-5	.	ASSQGSFETQY
TRBV13	TRBJ1-1	.	ASSFTGILNTEAF